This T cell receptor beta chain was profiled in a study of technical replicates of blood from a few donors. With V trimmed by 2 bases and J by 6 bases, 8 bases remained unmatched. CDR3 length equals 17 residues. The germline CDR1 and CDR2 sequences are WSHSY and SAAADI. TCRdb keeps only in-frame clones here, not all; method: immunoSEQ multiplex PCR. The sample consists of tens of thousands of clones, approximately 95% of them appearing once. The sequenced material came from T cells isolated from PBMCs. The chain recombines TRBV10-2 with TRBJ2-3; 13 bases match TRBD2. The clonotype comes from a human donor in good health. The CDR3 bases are TGCGCCAGCAGTGAGGCCCGGACTAGCGGGGGTGGGGATACGCAGTATTTT. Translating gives CASSEARTSGGGDTQYF.